Below are 25 T cell receptor beta chains sequenced from a single sample in a study of shared clonotypes between healthy human individuals. The table came from immunoSEQ multiplex PCR; TCRdb's copy has only in-frame clones and leaves some out. The sample carries roughly 500,000 clones, 70% to 80% recorded once. What was sequenced was PBMCs. These receptor sequences come from a woman between 40 and 55 years old in good health. Some clones in this sample may be carry-over from other donors' samples.

The chain links TRBV29-1 to TRBJ2-3, with D perhaps matching TRBD1 or TRBD2 (5 bases each). Germline lookup yields CDR1 SQVTM and CDR2 ANQGSEA. Deletions cut 0 bases from V and 0 bases from J, with 13 bases between. The CDR3 sequence is 16 residues long. The CDR3 sequence is CSVEDLTGRSTDTQYF. The CDR3 bases are TGCAGCGTTGAAGATCTAACGGGACGGAGCACAGATACGCAGTATTTT.

The chain employs TRBV6-1 and TRBJ2-7, with 10 bases identical to TRBD1. CDR3 size: 14 residues. Trimming cost V 1 base and J 3 bases; bases outside gene matches: 0. Germline CDR1 MNHNS, CDR2 SASEGT. The CDR3 spells CASSEGTGGYEQYF. CDR3 sequence (DNA): TGTGCCAGCAGTGAAGGGACAGGGGGCTACGAGCAGTACTTC.

The V and J genes are TRBV30 and TRBJ2-3, with 9 bases lining up with TRBD1. Trimming cost V 8 bases and J 1 base; bases outside gene matches: 10. Per germline, CDR1 GTSNPN and CDR2 SVGIG (reference sequence). This CDR3 contains 15 residues. The CDR3 spells CAGMGTGRGTDTQYF. CDR3 coding DNA: TGTGCCGGGATGGGGACAGGGCGCGGCACAGATACGCAGTATTTT.

The chain recombines TRBV19 with TRBJ2-4; D unclear. The germline V gene has CDR1 LNHDA and CDR2 SQIVND (reference sequence). The CDR3 has 14 residues. V dropped 5 bases and J dropped 2 bases, with 10 bases sitting between them. CDR3 residues: CASSPVQSKNIQYF. As DNA, the CDR3 is TGTGCCAGTAGTCCGGTCCAATCCAAAAACATTCAGTACTTC.

This chain links TRBV7-9 with TRBJ2-1; possible D gene TRBD2, 6 bases. The CDR3 sequence is 13 residues long. Trimming pared 5 bases from V and 6 bases from J, leaving 11 bases between. The germline CDR1 and CDR2 sequences are SEHNR and FQNEAQ (reference sequence). CDR3 sequence: CASSPRGGNEQFF. The DNA for the CDR3 is TGTGCCAGCAGCCCCCGGGGAGGCAATGAGCAGTTCTTC.

In its sample, this clone was seen once. V gene TRBV27 combines with J gene TRBJ2-7; possibly TRBD1 for D (8 bases). The V gene's germline CDR1 is MNHEY and CDR2 SMNVEV (reference sequence). Trimming took off 7 bases at V and 2 bases at J, with 24 bases between the two ends. The CDR3 consists of 17 residues. This chain's CDR3 is CASKDRGSLAVTYEQYF. CDR3 bases: TGTGCCAGCAAAGACAGGGGTTCGCTAGCGGTTACCTACGAGCAGTACTTC.

J is TRBJ1-1 and V is TRBV27; D remains ambiguous. Germline V CDR1 and CDR2: MNHEY, SMNVEV (reference sequence). The CDR3 extends over 14 amino acids. V lost 3 bases, J lost 3 bases, and 11 bases lay in between. In DNA form, the CDR3 reads TGTGCCAGCAGTTTTAAAGGGAGGGACACTGAAGCTTTCTTT. As protein: CASSFKGRDTEAFF.

CDR3 nucleotide sequence: TGTGCCAGTAATGATGGGCCTGGGTTTGGGGGGATGAACACTGAAGCTTTCTTT. It encodes CASNDGPGFGGMNTEAFF. The chain combines TRBV19 with TRBJ1-1; possibly TRBD1 for D (5 bases). Trimming removed 7 bases from V and 0 bases from J, with 24 bases in between. This CDR3 is built from 18 residues. Per the germline V gene, CDR1 is LNHDA and CDR2 is SQIVND (reference sequence).

This chain uses TRBV28 with TRBJ2-1; 8 bases agree with TRBD2. The germline gives CDR1 MDHEN, CDR2 SYDVKM. The CDR3 has 15 amino acids. V dropped 7 bases and J dropped 5; count of bases not matched to a gene: 10. CDR3 region: CASTLGSGGHNEQFF. CDR3 bases: TGTGCCAGCACCCTTGGAAGCGGGGGCCACAATGAGCAGTTCTTC. Full variable domain (missing parts from reference TRBV28 and TRBJ2-1): DVKVTQSSRYLVKRTGEKVFLECVQDMDHENMFWYRQDPGLGLRLIYFSYDVKMKEKGDIPEGYSVSREKKERFSLILESASTNQTSMYLCASTLGSGGHNEQFFGPGTRLTVL.

This chain links TRBV7-3 with TRBJ2-1; D may correspond to TRBD1 or TRBD2 (5 bases each). The CDR3 is 14 amino acids. V was trimmed by 5 bases and J by 7 bases, leaving 15 bases between them. Per the germline V gene, CDR1 is SGHTA and CDR2 is FQGTGA. As DNA, the CDR3 is TGTGCCAGCAGCGCGACCGGGACCAGGAATGAGCAGTTCTTC. Translated: CASSATGTRNEQFF.

This rearrangement joins TRBV2 to TRBJ2-7, with a weak D call TRBD2 (6 bases). This CDR3 contains 15 residues. V lost 4 bases and J 3 bases, leaving 16 bases between the germline ends. In germline, CDR1 is SNHLY, CDR2 FYNNEI. The CDR3: CASSGGRRRDYEQYF. The CDR3 DNA reads TGTGCCAGCAGTGGGGGACGGAGGCGGGACTACGAGCAGTACTTC.

V usage is TRBV18 and J usage is TRBJ2-3; D unclear. Germline V gene sequence: CDR1 KGHSH, CDR2 LQKENI. Deletions cut 4 bases from V and 2 bases from J, with 10 bases between. The CDR3 length is 14 residues. CDR3 protein: CASSRPVDTDTQYF. CDR3 in DNA: TGTGCCAGCTCACGACCAGTAGACACAGATACGCAGTATTTT.

V and J are TRBV4-3 and TRBJ2-3; possible D gene TRBD2, 5 bases. The germline V gene has CDR1 LGHNA and CDR2 YSLEER. The V end lost 0 bases, the J end lost 4 bases, and 14 bases lay between the germline ends. This CDR3 is built from 16 residues. In nucleotides, the CDR3 is TGCGCCAGCAGCCAAGAGGGGAGTTGGAGTTCAGATACGCAGTATTTT. It yields the protein CASSQEGSWSSDTQYF.

Only one count was recorded for this clone. This sequence joins TRBV5-4 and TRBJ2-1, with TRBD2 as a possible D gene (6 bases). The CDR3 covers 15 residues. Germline CDR1 SGHNT, CDR2 YYREEE (reference sequence). The ends were cut back, 0 bases at V and 3 bases at J, with 10 bases in the middle. CDR3 residues: CASSLGGEIYNEQFF. In DNA, the CDR3 is TGTGCCAGCAGCTTGGGGGGGGAGATCTACAATGAGCAGTTCTTC.

The chain recombines TRBV29-1 with TRBJ2-3; D uncertain. Germline V gene sequence: CDR1 SQVTM, CDR2 ANQGSEA. CDR3 length: 15 amino acids. V dropped 4 bases and J dropped 0 bases, with 14 bases sitting between them. The CDR3 bases are TGCAGCGTTGGGTTTGCGAGCCATAGCACAGATACGCAGTATTTT. It is translated as CSVGFASHSTDTQYF.

The J gene is TRBJ1-5, the V gene TRBV27, with D unclear. Germline CDR1 reads MNHEY; CDR2 reads SMNVEV (reference sequence). V was trimmed by 2 bases and J by 3 bases, leaving 14 bases between them. The CDR3 is 16 amino acids. CDR3 in amino acids: CASSLAVGGSNQPQHF. CDR3 nucleotide sequence: TGTGCCAGCAGTTTAGCGGTGGGCGGGTCCAATCAGCCCCAGCATTTT.

The chain uses TRBV6-1 and TRBJ2-2; 10 bases are shared with TRBD1. The germline V gene has CDR1 MNHNS and CDR2 SASEGT. CDR3 length: 15 residues. V was pared by 3 bases and J by 7 bases, with 5 bases of the junction left unmatched. The CDR3 protein is CASSDPGQGFGELFF. CDR3 DNA sequence: TGTGCCAGCAGTGACCCGGGACAGGGGTTCGGGGAGCTGTTTTTT.

The V gene is TRBV7-2, the J gene TRBJ1-1; D gene uncertain. Trimming left V 5 bases short and J 7 bases short, with 14 bases between. Germline V lookup: CDR1 SGHTA, CDR2 FQGNSA. The CDR3 length is 13 residues. The CDR3, as DNA: TGTGCCAGCAGCACGTTTCCGGGAAATGAAGCTTTCTTT. Translated, it gives CASSTFPGNEAFF.

This clone was seen a single time. This chain links TRBV5-6 with TRBJ2-5; unclear D gene. The CDR3 runs 13 residues. The V end lost 0 bases, the J end lost 2 bases, and 5 bases lay between the germline ends. Germline assignment: CDR1 SGHDT and CDR2 YYEEEE. The CDR3 DNA is TGTGCCAGCAGCTTGGGTGGGCAAGAGACCCAGTACTTC. This sequence encodes CASSLGGQETQYF.

This chain links TRBV18 with TRBJ2-1, with TRBD2 matching 10 bases. The germline V gene encodes CDR1 KGHSH and CDR2 LQKENI. This CDR3 is built from 16 residues. J gave up 4 bases and V 3 bases, and 6 bases lay outside the gene matches. This chain's CDR3 is CASSPVGTSVYNEQFF. Written as DNA, the CDR3 is TGTGCCAGCTCACCCGTGGGGACTAGCGTATACAATGAGCAGTTCTTC.

In its sample, this clone was seen once. A read error may produce the germline difference seen at one junction end. The CDR3 DNA follows: TGTGCCATCAGTGAGCAGGGCGACTATGGCTACACCTTC. Translation: CAISEQGDYGYTF. The chain has TRBV6-1 and TRBJ1-2, with D tentatively TRBD1 (5 bases). The germline CDR1 and CDR2 sequences are MNHNS and SASEGT. This CDR3 comprises 13 residues.

This chain connects TRBV5-8 to TRBJ2-3; D ambiguous. The V end was cut by 0 bases, the J end by 4 bases, with 6 bases between. The germline gives CDR1 SGHTS, CDR2 YDEGEE. The CDR3 is 13 amino acids. CDR3 sequence reads: CASSLEAPDTQYF. The CDR3 nucleotides are TGTGCCAGCAGCTTGGAAGCGCCAGATACGCAGTATTTT.

The rearrangement joins TRBV6-5 to TRBJ1-4, with D unresolved. Germline lookup yields CDR1 MNHEY and CDR2 SVGAGI. The germline V and J ends were trimmed by 3 bases and 7 bases, with 9 bases remaining between them. The CDR3 runs 13 residues. Here the CDR3 DNA reads TGTGCCAGCAGTTATACAAGGTTTGAAAAACTGTTTTTT. This translates into CASSYTRFEKLFF.

Ten or more counts support this clone. The rearrangement links TRBV5-1 to TRBJ2-2, with TRBD2 identical over 8 bases. The CDR3 extends over 14 amino acids. CDR1 SGHRS and CDR2 YFSETQ come from the germline V gene. Unmatched junction bases numbered 7, after V lost 7 bases and J lost 5 bases. CDR3: CASSHQRETGELFF. CDR3 DNA: TGCGCCAGCTCCCACCAGCGGGAGACCGGGGAGCTGTTTTTT.

This chain connects TRBV5-6 to TRBJ2-1; D not certain. Germline assignment: CDR1 SGHDT and CDR2 YYEEEE. Between the trimmed V and J ends, which lost 1 base and 6 bases, there was a span of 8 bases. The CDR3 is made up of 13 amino acids. The CDR3 nucleotides are TGTGCCAGCAGCTTGTGGGCTTCCAATGAGCAGTTCTTC. The encoded protein is CASSLWASNEQFF.